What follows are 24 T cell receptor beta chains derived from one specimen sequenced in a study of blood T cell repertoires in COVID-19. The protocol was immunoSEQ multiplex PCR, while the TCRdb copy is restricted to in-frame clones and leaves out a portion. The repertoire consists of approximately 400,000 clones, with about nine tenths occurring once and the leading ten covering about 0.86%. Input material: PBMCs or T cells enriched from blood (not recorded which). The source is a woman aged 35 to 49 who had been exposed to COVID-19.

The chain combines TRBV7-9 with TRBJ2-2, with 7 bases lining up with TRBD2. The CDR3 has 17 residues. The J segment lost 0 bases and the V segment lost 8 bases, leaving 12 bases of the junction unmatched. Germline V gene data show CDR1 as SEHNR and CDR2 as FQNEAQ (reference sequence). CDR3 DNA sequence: TGTGCCAGCGGGGGGGAGCGGTGGACCCCGAACACCGGGGAGCTGTTTTTT. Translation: CASGGERWTPNTGELFF. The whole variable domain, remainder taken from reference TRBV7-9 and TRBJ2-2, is DTGVSQNPRHKITKRGQNVTFRCDPISEHNRLYWYRQTLGQGPEFLTYFQNEAQLEKSRLLSDRFSAERPKGSFSTLEIQRTEQGDSAMYLCASGGERWTPNTGELFFGEGSRLTVL.

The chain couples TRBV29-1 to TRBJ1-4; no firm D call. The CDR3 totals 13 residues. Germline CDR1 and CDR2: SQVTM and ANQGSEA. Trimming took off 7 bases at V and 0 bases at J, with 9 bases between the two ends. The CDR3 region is CSAAPATNEKLFF. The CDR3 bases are TGCAGCGCCGCACCAGCAACTAATGAAAAACTGTTTTTT.

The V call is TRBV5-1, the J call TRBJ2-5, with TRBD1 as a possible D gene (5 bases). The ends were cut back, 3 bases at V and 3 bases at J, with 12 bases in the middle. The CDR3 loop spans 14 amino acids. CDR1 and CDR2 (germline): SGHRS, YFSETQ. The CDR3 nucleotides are TGCGCCAGCAGCTCCCTGGACACCAAAGAGACCCAGTACTTC. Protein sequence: CASSSLDTKETQYF.

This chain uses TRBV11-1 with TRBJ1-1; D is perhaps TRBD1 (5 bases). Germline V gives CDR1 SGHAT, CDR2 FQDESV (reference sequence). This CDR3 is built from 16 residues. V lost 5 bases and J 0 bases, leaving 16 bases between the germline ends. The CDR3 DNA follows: TGTGCCAGCAGCCCAGACAGACACACCTTGAACACTGAAGCTTTCTTT. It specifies CASSPDRHTLNTEAFF. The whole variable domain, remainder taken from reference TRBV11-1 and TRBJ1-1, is EAEVAQSPRYKITEKSQAVAFWCDPISGHATLYWYRQILGQGPELLVQFQDESVVDDSQLPKDRFSAERLKGVDSTLKIQPAELGDSAMYLCASSPDRHTLNTEAFFGQGTRLTVV.

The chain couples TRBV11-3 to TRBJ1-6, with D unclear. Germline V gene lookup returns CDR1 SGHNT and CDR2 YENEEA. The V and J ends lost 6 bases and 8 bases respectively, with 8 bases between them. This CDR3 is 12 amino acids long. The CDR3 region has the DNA TGTGCCAGCAGGCCTAGCGATTCACCCCTCCACTTT. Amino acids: CASRPSDSPLHF.

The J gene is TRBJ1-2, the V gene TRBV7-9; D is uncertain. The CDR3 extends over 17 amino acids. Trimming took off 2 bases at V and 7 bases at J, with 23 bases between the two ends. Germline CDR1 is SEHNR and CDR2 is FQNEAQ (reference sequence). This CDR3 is CASSLSIFGKGAVGYTF. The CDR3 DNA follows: TGTGCCAGCAGCTTATCAATATTCGGGAAAGGCGCGGTTGGCTACACCTTC.

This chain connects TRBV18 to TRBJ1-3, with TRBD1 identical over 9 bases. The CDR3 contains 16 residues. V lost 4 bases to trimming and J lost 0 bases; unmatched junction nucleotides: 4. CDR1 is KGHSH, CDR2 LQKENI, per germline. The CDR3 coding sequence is TGTGCCAGCTCACAACAGGGGGCCCTCTCTGGAAACACCATATATTTT. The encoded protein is CASSQQGALSGNTIYF.

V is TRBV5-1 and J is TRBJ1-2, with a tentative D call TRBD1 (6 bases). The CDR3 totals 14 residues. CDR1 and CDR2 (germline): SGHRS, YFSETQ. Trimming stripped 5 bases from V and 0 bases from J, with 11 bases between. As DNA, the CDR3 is TGCGCCAGCAGAGGACAGACTACTAACTATGGCTACACCTTC. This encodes CASRGQTTNYGYTF. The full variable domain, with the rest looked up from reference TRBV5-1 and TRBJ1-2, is KAGVTQTPRYLIKTRGQQVTLSCSPISGHRSVSWYQQTPGQGLQFLFEYFSETQRNKGNFPGRFSGRQFSNSRSEMNVSTLELGDSALYLCASRGQTTNYGYTFGSGTRLTVV.

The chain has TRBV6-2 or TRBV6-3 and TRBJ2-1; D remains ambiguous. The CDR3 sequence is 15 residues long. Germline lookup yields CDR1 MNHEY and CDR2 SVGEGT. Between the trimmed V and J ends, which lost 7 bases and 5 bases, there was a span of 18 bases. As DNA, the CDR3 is TGTGCCAGCACCCCACGCCTACTCCTCCACAATGAGCAGTTCTTC. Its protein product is CASTPRLLLHNEQFF.

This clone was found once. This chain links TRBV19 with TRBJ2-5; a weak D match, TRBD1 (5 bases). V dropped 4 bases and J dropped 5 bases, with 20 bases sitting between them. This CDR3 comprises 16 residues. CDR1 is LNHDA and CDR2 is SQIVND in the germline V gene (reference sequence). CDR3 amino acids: CASSRPTTDPAETQYF. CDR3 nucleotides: TGTGCCAGTAGTAGACCTACGACAGACCCAGCGGAGACCCAGTACTTC.

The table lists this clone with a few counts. The CDR3 loop is CASSLKAGEEAFF. As DNA, the CDR3 is TGCGCCAGCAGCTTGAAGGCAGGGGAGGAAGCTTTCTTT. The V gene is TRBV5-1, the J gene TRBJ1-1, with D possibly TRBD1 on 6 matching bases. This CDR3 comprises 13 residues. Germline CDR1 is SGHRS and CDR2 is YFSETQ. Trimming left V 1 base short and J 8 bases short, with 12 bases between. Complete variable domain (other parts from reference TRBV5-1 and TRBJ1-1): KAGVTQTPRYLIKTRGQQVTLSCSPISGHRSVSWYQQTPGQGLQFLFEYFSETQRNKGNFPGRFSGRQFSNSRSEMNVSTLELGDSALYLCASSLKAGEEAFFGQGTRLTVV.

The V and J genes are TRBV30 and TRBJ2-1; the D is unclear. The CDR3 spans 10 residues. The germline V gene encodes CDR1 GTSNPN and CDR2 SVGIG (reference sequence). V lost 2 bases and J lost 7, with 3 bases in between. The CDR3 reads CAWSQNEQFF. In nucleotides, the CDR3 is TGTGCCTGGAGTCAGAATGAGCAGTTCTTC.

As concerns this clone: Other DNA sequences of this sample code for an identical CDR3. The CDR3, as DNA: TGTGCCAGCAGTTCGCTAGCGGGGGCCTACAATGAGCAGTTCTTC. It codes for CASSSLAGAYNEQFF. The V and J genes are TRBV27 and TRBJ2-1, with TRBD2 identical over 10 bases. The germline gives CDR1 MNHEY, CDR2 SMNVEV (reference sequence). There are 15 residues in the CDR3. J lost 2 bases, V lost 4 bases, and 2 bases had no gene match.

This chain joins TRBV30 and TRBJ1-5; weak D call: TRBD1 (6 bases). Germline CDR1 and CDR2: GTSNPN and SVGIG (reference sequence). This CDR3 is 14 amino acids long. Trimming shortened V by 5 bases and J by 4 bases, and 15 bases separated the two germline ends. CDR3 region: CAWSRGGSNQPQHF. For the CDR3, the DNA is TGTGCCTGGTCCCGGGGGGGCTCTAATCAGCCCCAGCATTTT.

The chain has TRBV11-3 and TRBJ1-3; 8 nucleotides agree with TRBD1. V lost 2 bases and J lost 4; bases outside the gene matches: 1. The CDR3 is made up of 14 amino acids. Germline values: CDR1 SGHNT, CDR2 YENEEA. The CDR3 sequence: CASSLRDRGNTIYF. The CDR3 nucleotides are TGTGCCAGCAGCTTAAGGGACAGGGGAAACACCATATATTTT.

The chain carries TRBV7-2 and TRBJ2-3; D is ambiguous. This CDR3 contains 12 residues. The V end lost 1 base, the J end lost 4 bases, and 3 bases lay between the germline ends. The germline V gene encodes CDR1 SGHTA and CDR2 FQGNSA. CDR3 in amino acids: CASSLGPDTQYF. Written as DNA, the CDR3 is TGTGCCAGCAGCTTAGGGCCAGATACGCAGTATTTT.

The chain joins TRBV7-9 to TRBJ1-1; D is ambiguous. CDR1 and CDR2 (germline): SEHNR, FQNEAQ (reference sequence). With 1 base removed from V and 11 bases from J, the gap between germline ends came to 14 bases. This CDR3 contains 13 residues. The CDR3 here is CASSLDANGRAFF. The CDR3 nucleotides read TGTGCCAGCAGCTTAGATGCCAACGGGAGGGCTTTCTTT. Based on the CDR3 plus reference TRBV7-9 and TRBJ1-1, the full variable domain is DTGVSQNPRHKITKRGQNVTFRCDPISEHNRLYWYRQTLGQGPEFLTYFQNEAQLEKSRLLSDRFSAERPKGSFSTLEIQRTEQGDSAMYLCASSLDANGRAFFGQGTRLTVV.

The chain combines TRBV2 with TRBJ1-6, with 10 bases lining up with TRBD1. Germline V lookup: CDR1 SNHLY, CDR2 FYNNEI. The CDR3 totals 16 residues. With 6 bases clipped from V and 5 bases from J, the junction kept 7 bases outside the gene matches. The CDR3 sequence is CASRGGQGENNSPLHF. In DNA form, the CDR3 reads TGTGCCAGCAGGGGAGGACAGGGGGAAAATAATTCACCCCTCCACTTT.

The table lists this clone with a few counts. The chain's CDR3 is CASSSLPYEQYF. Written as DNA, the CDR3 is TGTGCCAGCAGCTCCCTTCCCTACGAGCAGTACTTC. This chain connects TRBV7-9 to TRBJ2-7; D not certain. CDR1 SEHNR and CDR2 FQNEAQ come from the germline V gene (reference sequence). Trimming shortened V by 4 bases and J by 2 bases, and 6 bases separated the two germline ends. CDR3 size: 12 residues.

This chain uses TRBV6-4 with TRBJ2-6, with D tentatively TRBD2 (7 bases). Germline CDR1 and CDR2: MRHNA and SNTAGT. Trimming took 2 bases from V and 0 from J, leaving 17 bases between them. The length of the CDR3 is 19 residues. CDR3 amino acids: CASSDGGALPSSGANVLTF. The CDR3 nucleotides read TGTGCCAGCAGTGACGGGGGGGCGCTCCCTTCCTCTGGGGCCAACGTCCTGACTTTC.

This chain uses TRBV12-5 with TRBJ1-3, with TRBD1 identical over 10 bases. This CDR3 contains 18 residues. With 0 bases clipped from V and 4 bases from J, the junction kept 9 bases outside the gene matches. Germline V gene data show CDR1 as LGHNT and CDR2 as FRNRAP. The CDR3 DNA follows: TGTGCTAGTGGTTTGGTAATAGGACAGGGGGTGTCCGGAAACACCATATATTTT. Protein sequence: CASGLVIGQGVSGNTIYF.

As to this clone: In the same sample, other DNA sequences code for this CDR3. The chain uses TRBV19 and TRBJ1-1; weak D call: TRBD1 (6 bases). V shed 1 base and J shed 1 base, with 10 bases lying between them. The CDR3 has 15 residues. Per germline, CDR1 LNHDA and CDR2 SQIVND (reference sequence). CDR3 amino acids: CASSIGGGRNTEAFF. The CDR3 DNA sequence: TGTGCCAGTAGTATAGGAGGGGGAAGGAACACTGAAGCTTTCTTT. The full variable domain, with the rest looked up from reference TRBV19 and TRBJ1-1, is DGGITQSPKYLFRKEGQNVTLSCEQNLNHDAMYWYRQDPGQGLRLIYYSQIVNDFQKGDIAEGYSVSREKKESFPLTVTSAQKNPTAFYLCASSIGGGRNTEAFFGQGTRLTVV.

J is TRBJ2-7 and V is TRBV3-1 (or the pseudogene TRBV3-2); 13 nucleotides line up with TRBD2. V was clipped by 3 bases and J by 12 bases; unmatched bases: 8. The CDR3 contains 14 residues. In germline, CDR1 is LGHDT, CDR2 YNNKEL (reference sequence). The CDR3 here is CASSQALAGGPGYF. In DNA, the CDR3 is TGTGCCAGCAGCCAGGCACTAGCGGGGGGGCCGGGGTACTTC.

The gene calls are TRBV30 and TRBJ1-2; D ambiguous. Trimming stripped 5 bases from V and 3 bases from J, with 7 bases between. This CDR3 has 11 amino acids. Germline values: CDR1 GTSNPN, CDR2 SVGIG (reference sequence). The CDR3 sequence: CAWGPHYGYTF. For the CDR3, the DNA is TGTGCCTGGGGGCCGCACTATGGCTACACCTTC.